Presented here are 9 T cell receptor beta chains from one specimen sequenced in a study of cytomegalovirus exposure and HLA in healthy donors. The PCR used 60 Vbeta and 13 Jbeta primers. Measured with immunoSEQ multiplex PCR; TCRdb has only the in-frame clones, and not every one. The top ten hold about 1.2% of the sample, which has approximately 200,000 clones, over 75% seen once. Sequencing was carried out using PBMCs. The source is a human donor in good health.

The chain carries TRBV11-2 and TRBJ2-7; D is possibly TRBD1 (6 bases). The V gene's germline CDR1 is SGHAT and CDR2 FQNNGV. The CDR3 runs to 14 residues. V was pared by 5 bases and J by 2 bases, with 13 bases between. CDR3 DNA sequence: TGTGCCAGCAGCCAAGTACAGGGCACCTACGAGCAGTACTTC. Protein: CASSQVQGTYEQYF.

In its sample, this clone was seen once. The J gene is TRBJ2-1, the V gene TRBV9, with D tentatively TRBD2 (7 bases). V lost 4 bases, J lost 3 bases, and 20 bases lay in between. The CDR3 has 17 amino acids. From germline, CDR1 is SGDLS and CDR2 YYNGEE. Written as DNA, the CDR3 is TGTGCCAGCAGCCAGCTAGGGGGGGGAGGTTACTACAATGAGCAGTTCTTC. It specifies CASSQLGGGGYYNEQFF.

CDR3 residues: CASSFSEGSYEQYF. CDR3 in DNA: TGTGCCAGCAGTTTCAGTGAGGGCTCCTACGAGCAGTACTTC. The rearrangement joins TRBV27 to TRBJ2-7, with D possibly matching TRBD2 (5 bases). CDR3 size: 14 residues. In germline, CDR1 is MNHEY, CDR2 SMNVEV (reference sequence). V was trimmed by 3 bases and J by 0 bases, leaving 9 bases between them.

This clone was detected once. This chain joins TRBV25-1 and TRBJ1-2, with D possibly TRBD1 on 5 matching bases. This CDR3 contains 15 residues. Deletions cut 1 base from V and 2 bases from J, with 11 bases between. Germline CDR1 MGHDK, CDR2 SYGVNS. CDR3 amino acids: CASSEWGSDNYGYTF. CDR3 in DNA: TGTGCCAGCAGTGAATGGGGCAGTGACAACTATGGCTACACCTTC.

This clone was seen a single time. The chain is built from TRBV4-1 and TRBJ2-5; TRBD1 aligns across 8 bases. J lost 10 bases, V lost 4 bases, and 14 bases had no gene match. The V gene's germline CDR1 is MGHRA and CDR2 YSYEKL. The CDR3 totals 15 residues. The CDR3 region is CASSPTGTGRDVQYF. The CDR3 DNA is TGCGCCAGCAGCCCAACCGGGACAGGCAGGGATGTCCAGTACTTC.

The genes are TRBV5-1 and TRBJ2-7; D remains unclear. CDR1 is SGHRS and CDR2 is YFSETQ in the germline V gene. The CDR3 is 15 amino acids. V gave up 0 bases and J gave up 2 bases, with 12 bases separating them. The CDR3 sequence: CASSLETPPPYEQYF. The CDR3 coding sequence is TGCGCCAGCAGCTTGGAGACACCACCCCCCTACGAGCAGTACTTC.

The chain employs TRBV9 and TRBJ2-1, with 9 bases matching TRBD1. The CDR3 spans 18 residues. Trimming removed 0 bases from V and 5 bases from J; junction bases left unmatched: 12. CDR1 is SGDLS, CDR2 YYNGEE, per germline. The CDR3 coding sequence is TGTGCCAGCAGCGTAGATTTGTGGTTTGGGGACAGGGACAATGAGCAGTTCTTC. This gives the protein CASSVDLWFGDRDNEQFF.

The rearrangement uses TRBV7-2 and TRBJ2-1, with 7 bases aligning to TRBD2. CDR1 SGHTA and CDR2 FQGNSA come from the germline V gene. The CDR3 is made up of 17 amino acids. The trim removed 3 bases at V and 0 bases at J, leaving 8 bases unmatched. The CDR3 DNA reads as TGTGCCAGCAGCTTCCCGATCCGGACTAGCTCCTACAATGAGCAGTTCTTC. Residues: CASSFPIRTSSYNEQFF.

This clone occurred once. The rearrangement links TRBV18 to TRBJ1-6; D possibly corresponds to TRBD1 (5 bases). This CDR3 comprises 15 residues. Germline loops: CDR1 KGHSH, CDR2 LQKENI. The V end was cut by 5 bases, the J end by 11 bases, with 19 bases between. The CDR3 loop is CASSNQGVVGPPLHF. DNA of the CDR3: TGTGCCAGCTCAAATCAAGGGGTCGTAGGACCACCCCTCCACTTT. Based on the CDR3 plus reference TRBV18 and TRBJ1-6, the full variable domain is NAGVMQNPRHLVRRRGQEARLRCSPMKGHSHVYWYRQLPEEGLKFMVYLQKENIIDESGMPKERFSAEFPKEGPSILRIQQVVRGDSAAYFCASSNQGVVGPPLHFGNGTRLTVT.